This TCR beta chain was identified during a study of OX40 agonist ivuxolimab in advanced cancers. Only in-frame clones appear in the TCRdb table, and some are missing; sequencing was by immunoSEQ multiplex PCR. Here the sample spans 55,000 to 75,000 clones, approximately 90% being singletons. The CDR3 has 14 residues. V gave up 1 base and J gave up 5 bases, with 12 bases separating them. Germline assignment: CDR1 SGHTA and CDR2 FQGNSA. The material was CD4+ or CD8+ T cells sorted from blood, obtained in a trial of the OX40 agonist ivuxolimab. The TCR sequence derives from an adult with an advanced solid tumor such as melanoma, head and neck, liver or kidney cancer. The chain combines TRBV7-2 with TRBJ2-7; unclear D gene. CDR3: CASSLDRVGNEQYF. In nucleotides, the CDR3 is TGTGCCAGCAGCTTAGATAGGGTGGGTAACGAGCAGTACTTC.